The 23 T cell receptor beta chains presented below share a single source sample, sequenced in a study of blood T cells in healthy people across ages. The authors ran a second PCR of roughly 6 to 12 cycles using a sample-barcoded 5' primer and a J-beta primer mix. TCRdb used MiXCR to reprocess the 5' RACE reads, holding one entry per CDR3 protein. In the table there are approximately 360,000 distinct CDR3 sequences, roughly half of which are singletons. The sample consisted of blood. These receptors all come from a man between 60 and 70 years old in good health.

This clonotype occurred a few times. The CDR3 loop reads CATSRERQSLGSPLHF. In DNA, the CDR3 is TGTGCCACCAGCAGAGAACGGCAGAGCCTTGGTTCACCCCTCCACTTT. V gene TRBV15 combines with J gene TRBJ1-6; D ambiguous. CDR3 length equals 16 residues. Germline V lookup: CDR1 LNHNV, CDR2 YYDKDF (reference sequence). V was cut by 0 bases and J by 9 bases, with 15 bases left in between.

This clonotype showed up many times. The chain is built from TRBV4-2 and TRBJ2-3, with TRBD2 matching over 8 bases. V lost 0 bases, J lost 4 bases, and 0 bases stayed unmatched. The CDR3 is 14 amino acids. The germline gives CDR1 LGHNA, CDR2 YNFKEQ. The CDR3 reads CASSQELAADTQYF. The CDR3 nucleotides are TGTGCCAGCAGCCAAGAACTAGCGGCAGATACGCAGTATTTT.

This clonotype appeared a few times. The genes are TRBV19 and TRBJ2-7; no definite D call. Trimming pared 4 bases from V and 2 bases from J, leaving 9 bases between. This CDR3 has 13 amino acids. Germline-derived CDR1 and CDR2 are LNHDA and SQIVND (reference sequence). The CDR3, as DNA: TGTGCCAGTAGTAACGCACCCGCCTACGAGCAGTACTTC. Protein sequence: CASSNAPAYEQYF. The entire variable domain, with the rest obtained from reference TRBV19 and TRBJ2-7, is as follows: DGGITQSPKYLFRKEGQNVTLSCEQNLNHDAMYWYRQDPGQGLRLIYYSQIVNDFQKGDIAEGYSVSREKKESFPLTVTSAQKNPTAFYLCASSNAPAYEQYFGPGTRLTVT.

This clonotype was recorded once. The rearrangement joins TRBV5-1 to TRBJ2-1; 10 nucleotides match TRBD2. Germline CDR1 reads SGHRS; CDR2 reads YFSETQ. The CDR3 spans 16 residues. V lost 5 bases and J lost 8; bases outside the gene matches: 13. The CDR3 loop is CASRSGGAQPSDEQFF. The CDR3 bases are TGCGCCAGCAGAAGCGGGGGGGCGCAACCCTCCGATGAGCAGTTCTTC.

This clonotype was detected once. The rearrangement joins TRBV9 to TRBJ1-4; 8 bases line up with TRBD1. The CDR3 spans 15 residues. Trimming cost V 3 bases and J 4 bases; bases outside gene matches: 5. Germline CDR1 reads SGDLS; CDR2 reads YYNGEE. CDR3 in DNA: TGTGCCAGCAGCGAGGGGACAGGCTATAATGAAAAACTGTTTTTT. Residues: CASSEGTGYNEKLFF.

The CDR3 sequence is CASSLDTSRYEQYF. For the CDR3, the DNA is TGTGCCAGCAGCTTAGACACTAGCCGCTACGAGCAGTACTTC. This rearrangement joins TRBV7-2 to TRBJ2-7; tentatively, D is TRBD2 (6 bases). With 1 base removed from V and 3 bases from J, the gap between germline ends came to 10 bases. This CDR3 is built from 14 residues. The germline CDR1 and CDR2 sequences are SGHTA and FQGNSA.

The V call is TRBV25-1, the J call TRBJ2-5; the match to TRBD2 covers 8 bases. The DNA end lines up better with TRBJ2-7; the J call may be wrong. CDR3 size: 14 residues. Germline values: CDR1 MGHDK, CDR2 SYGVNS. The CDR3 DNA reads TGTGCCAGCAGTGTAGCGGGATTTTCCTACGAGCAGTACTTC. This codes for CASSVAGFSYEQYF.

The chain links TRBV25-1 to TRBJ2-5; D may be TRBD2 (7 bases). Germline V gives CDR1 MGHDK, CDR2 SYGVNS. The length of the CDR3 is 18 residues. V dropped 3 bases and J dropped 2 bases, with 22 bases sitting between them. CDR3 DNA sequence: TGTGCCAGCAGTGACTTCCATAGGGGGGGCAAGAGGCAAGAGACCCAGTACTTC. Protein sequence: CASSDFHRGGKRQETQYF.

This chain connects TRBV7-2 to TRBJ2-3; 8 nucleotides align to TRBD1. The V gene end was trimmed by 3 bases and the J gene end by 4 bases; junction bases not matched to a gene: 9. This CDR3 is 16 amino acids long. Germline assignment: CDR1 SGHTA and CDR2 FQGNSA. The CDR3 protein is CASSFRGTGVPDTQYF. In DNA form, the CDR3 reads TGTGCCAGCAGCTTTCGTGGGACAGGAGTCCCAGATACGCAGTATTTT.

This clonotype appeared many times. The V call is TRBV2, the J call TRBJ2-5; 7 nucleotides agree with TRBD2. CDR1 and CDR2 from the germline V gene are SNHLY and FYNNEI. The J segment lost 2 bases and the V segment lost 5 bases, leaving 8 bases of the junction unmatched. The CDR3 is made up of 15 amino acids. The CDR3 DNA reads TGTGCCAGCAGTAAGACTAGCAGTATACAAGAGACCCAGTACTTC. Translation gives CASSKTSSIQETQYF.

The chain combines TRBV5-1 with TRBJ2-7; 9 bases are a match to TRBD2. This CDR3 has 14 residues. Germline loops: CDR1 SGHRS, CDR2 YFSETQ. V shed 3 bases, J shed 0 bases, and the junction held 1 base outside the gene matches. DNA of the CDR3: TGCGCCAGCAGCTCTAGCGGGACCTCCTACGAGCAGTACTTC. Its protein is CASSSSGTSYEQYF.

To note about this clonotype: A much larger clonotype is one base distant, so this may be a read error. This chain uses TRBV29-1 with TRBJ1-5; TRBD1 is a possible D gene (6 bases). Germline V gene lookup returns CDR1 SQVTM and CDR2 ANQGSEA. Between the trimmed V and J ends, which lost 7 bases and 5 bases, there was a span of 15 bases. CDR3 length: 13 residues. CDR3 DNA: TGCAGCGGTGTAGGGGGAGTAGATCAGCCCCAGCATTTT. It encodes CSGVGGVDQPQHF.

The chain employs TRBV20-1 and TRBJ1-5; 10 positions match TRBD1. The CDR3 length is 15 residues. The germline V gene has CDR1 DFQATT and CDR2 SNEGSKA (reference sequence). V lost 6 bases, J lost 2 bases, and 7 bases stayed unmatched. The CDR3 reads CSALSGTGGNQPQHF. In DNA, the CDR3 is TGCAGTGCGTTATCCGGGACAGGGGGCAATCAGCCCCAGCATTTT.

The V call is TRBV20-1, the J call TRBJ2-5; weak D call: TRBD2 (6 bases). In germline, CDR1 is DFQATT, CDR2 SNEGSKA (reference sequence). Trimming cost V 2 bases and J 2 bases, with 18 bases left between them. The CDR3 is 16 amino acids. CDR3 in DNA: TGCAGTGCTAGACCCCCCGGGGGACGAACACAAGAGACCCAGTACTTC. It encodes CSARPPGGRTQETQYF.

The V and J genes are TRBV27 and TRBJ2-1; TRBD2 matches at 7 bases. Losses at the gene ends were 3 bases for V and 11 bases for J; bases not matched to a gene: 7. This CDR3 is built from 13 residues. Germline V gene sequence: CDR1 MNHEY, CDR2 SMNVEV (reference sequence). The DNA for the CDR3 is TGTGCCAGCAGTTTCCACCAGCGGGGCAAGCAGTTCTTC. Translated: CASSFHQRGKQFF.

The V and J genes are TRBV25-1 and TRBJ2-1; D not certain. V lost 5 bases and J 10 bases, leaving 12 bases between the germline ends. Germline CDR1 and CDR2: MGHDK and SYGVNS. The CDR3 spans 12 residues. Here the CDR3 DNA reads TGTGCCAGCAGTCGGTCCCCCTACGAGCAGTTCTTC. Translating gives CASSRSPYEQFF.

As to this clonotype: This sequence may be a read error, since a much larger clone differs from it by one base. CDR3 sequence: CSAPDTGDGSGYTF. CDR3 sequence (DNA): TGCAGTGCGCCCGACACAGGGGATGGGAGTGGCTACACCTTC. V usage is TRBV20-1 and J usage is TRBJ1-2, with 7 bases aligning to TRBD1. The V segment lost 6 bases and the J segment 7 bases; nucleotides outside the gene matches: 14. Germline V CDR1 and CDR2: DFQATT, SNEGSKA (reference sequence). This CDR3 is 14 amino acids long.

This clonotype was counted a single time. The chain joins TRBV5-1 to TRBJ2-7; 13 bases are a match to TRBD2. Per the germline V gene, CDR1 is SGHRS and CDR2 is YFSETQ. The CDR3 is 17 amino acids. V gave up 4 bases and J gave up 0 bases; unmatched junction bases: 7. CDR3 amino acids: CASSPGLAGADSYEQYF. The CDR3 bases are TGCGCCAGCAGCCCCGGACTAGCGGGAGCCGACTCCTACGAGCAGTACTTC.

This clonotype occurred a few times. Possible read error: a much larger clone is one base away. CDR3 in DNA: TGTGCCAGCAGCGTAGACGTAAGCACAGATACGCAGTATTTT. Translation: CASSVDVSTDTQYF. This chain links TRBV7-3 with TRBJ2-3, with D hard to call. CDR3 length: 14 residues. The V gene lost 5 bases and the J gene lost 0 bases, with 9 bases spanning the gap. The V gene's germline CDR1 is SGHTA and CDR2 FQGTGA.

This CDR3 is CASSVGTRSYNEQFF. The CDR3 bases are TGTGCCAGCAGCGTAGGGACAAGGTCCTACAATGAGCAGTTCTTC. The chain uses TRBV9 and TRBJ2-1, with D tentatively TRBD1 (5 bases). The CDR3 consists of 15 residues. Germline CDR1 reads SGDLS; CDR2 reads YYNGEE. Deletions cut 0 bases from V and 1 base from J, with 8 bases between.

The count of this clonotype is one. The V gene is TRBV25-1, the J gene TRBJ1-1; no firm D call. There are 11 residues in the CDR3. Between the trimmed V and J ends, which lost 10 bases and 4 bases, there was a span of 10 bases. The germline V gene has CDR1 MGHDK and CDR2 SYGVNS. CDR3 residues: CATLLGTEAFF. The DNA for the CDR3 is TGTGCCACCTTGTTGGGCACTGAAGCTTTCTTT. Together with reference TRBV25-1 and TRBJ1-1, the CDR3 gives the full variable domain: EADIYQTPRYLVIGTGKKITLECSQTMGHDKMYWYQQDPGMELHLIHYSYGVNSTEKGDLSSESTVSRIRTEHFPLTLESARPSHTSQYLCATLLGTEAFFGQGTRLTVV.

Comments on this clonotype: A much bigger clone sits one base away, suggesting this may be a read error. The chain carries TRBV25-1 and TRBJ2-5; D not resolved. The V and J ends lost 4 bases and 13 bases respectively, with 22 bases between them. Per germline, CDR1 MGHDK and CDR2 SYGVNS. The CDR3 runs to 14 residues. DNA for the CDR3: TGTGCCAGCAGTGCCAGTGCCTTGGGCAACATTCGGTACTTC. This encodes CASSASALGNIRYF.

V and J are TRBV3-1 and TRBJ1-4; perhaps TRBD1 as D (5 bases). The ends were cut back, 8 bases at V and 8 bases at J, with 21 bases in the middle. Germline assignment: CDR1 LGHDT and CDR2 YNNKEL (reference sequence). The CDR3 consists of 15 residues. The CDR3 DNA is TGTGCCAGCGTAGCTACGGACTCCTGGGGGGAAAAACTGTTTTTT. Protein: CASVATDSWGEKLFF.